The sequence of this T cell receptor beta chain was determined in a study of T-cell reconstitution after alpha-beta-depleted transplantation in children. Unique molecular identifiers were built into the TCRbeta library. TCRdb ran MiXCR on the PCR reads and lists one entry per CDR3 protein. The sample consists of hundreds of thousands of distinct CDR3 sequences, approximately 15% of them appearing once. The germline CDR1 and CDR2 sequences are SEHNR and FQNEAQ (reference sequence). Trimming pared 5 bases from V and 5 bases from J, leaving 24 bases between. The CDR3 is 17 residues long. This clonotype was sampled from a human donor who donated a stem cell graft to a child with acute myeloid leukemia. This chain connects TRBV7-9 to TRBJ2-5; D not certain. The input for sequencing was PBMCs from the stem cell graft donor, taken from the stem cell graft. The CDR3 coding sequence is TGTGCCAGCAGCCATCCCCAGGCCCAGGTCAAGAGGGAGACCCAGTACTTC. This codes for CASSHPQAQVKRETQYF.